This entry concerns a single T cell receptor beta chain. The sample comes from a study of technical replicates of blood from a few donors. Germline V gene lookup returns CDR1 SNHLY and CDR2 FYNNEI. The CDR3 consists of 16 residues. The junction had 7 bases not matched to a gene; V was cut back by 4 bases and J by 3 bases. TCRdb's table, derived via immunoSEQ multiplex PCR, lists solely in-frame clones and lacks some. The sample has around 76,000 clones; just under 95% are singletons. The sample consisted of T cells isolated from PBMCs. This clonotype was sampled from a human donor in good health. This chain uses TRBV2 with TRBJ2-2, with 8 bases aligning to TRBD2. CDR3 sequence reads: CASSGIAGSDTGELFF. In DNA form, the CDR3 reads TGTGCCAGCAGTGGAATAGCGGGATCGGACACCGGGGAGCTGTTTTTT. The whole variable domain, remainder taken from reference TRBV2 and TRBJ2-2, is EPEVTQTPSHQVTQMGQEVILRCVPISNHLYFYWYRQILGQKVEFLVSFYNNEISEKSEIFDDQFSVERPDGSNFTLKIRSTKLEDSAMYFCASSGIAGSDTGELFFGEGSRLTVL.